Given below is one T cell receptor beta chain in context. The sample belongs to a study of blood T cell repertoires in COVID-19. Study-level information: Acute and convalescent COVID-19 samples came from the United States, Italy and Spain. Nucleic acid was either cDNA or gDNA, and it came from T cells, B-cell-depleted T cells, or PBMCs.

The data were produced by immunoSEQ multiplex PCR, yet TCRdb's version contains in-frame clones alone and is incomplete. This sample has a few hundred thousand clones; 88% occur once, and the top ten carry 0.9% to 1.5%. The CDR3 sequence is 15 residues long. Germline lookup yields CDR1 MNHEY and CDR2 SVGAGI. With 6 bases removed from V and 1 base from J, the gap between germline ends came to 15 bases. Ages ranged from roughly 18 to 100 years, with residence in under 25 US areas. Donors of Cohort 3 who recovered were those that had two negative PCRs, clearance, or symptom resolution. The receptor's source is a woman between 18 and 30 years old who had recovered from COVID-19. What was sequenced was PBMCs or T cells enriched from blood (not recorded which). The V call is TRBV6-5, the J call TRBJ1-1, with D possibly TRBD1 on 6 matching bases. The CDR3 loop is CASRKIQGKNTEAFF. The CDR3 coding sequence is TGTGCCAGCAGGAAAATCCAGGGGAAGAACACTGAAGCTTTCTTT.